These 30 T cell receptor beta chains came from one sample sequenced in a study of blood T cell repertoires in COVID-19. Generated by immunoSEQ multiplex PCR, the TCRdb table keeps only in-frame clones and is missing some. The table includes roughly 160,000 clones, 70% to 80% detected once. Input material: PBMCs or T cells enriched from blood (not recorded which). These receptors were taken from a woman in her 70s in a cohort exposed to, infected with or recovered from COVID-19 (not recorded which).

This clone was picked up a small number of times. The chain carries TRBV24-1 and TRBJ2-2; TRBD1 is a possible D gene (6 bases). V lost 7 bases and J 1 base, leaving 6 bases between the germline ends. CDR3 length: 13 residues. Per the germline V gene, CDR1 is KGHDR and CDR2 is SFDVKD. DNA for the CDR3: TGTGCCACCAGGGGACAGAACACCGGGGAGCTGTTTTTT. Its translation is CATRGQNTGELFF.

On this clone itself: This sample also contains other DNA sequences that code for the same CDR3. The rearrangement joins TRBV19 to TRBJ1-4; 8 nucleotides align to TRBD1. CDR1 and CDR2 from the germline V gene are LNHDA and SQIVND (reference sequence). The CDR3 is 14 residues long. Trimming took 6 bases from V and 5 from J; bases not matched to a gene: 5. The CDR3 sequence is CASSRQGTNEKLFF. The CDR3 region has the DNA TGTGCCAGTAGCCGACAGGGGACGAATGAAAAACTGTTTTTT.

V is TRBV18 and J is TRBJ2-1; 14 nucleotides agree with TRBD2. The CDR3 length is 15 residues. The germline gives CDR1 KGHSH, CDR2 LQKENI. Germline trimming cut 3 bases from V and 7 bases from J; bases unmatched to any gene: 2. CDR3 residues: CASSPRTSGRNEQFF. In nucleotides, the CDR3 is TGTGCCAGCTCACCCCGGACTAGCGGGAGGAATGAGCAGTTCTTC.

The chain is built from TRBV28 and TRBJ2-7, with D possibly matching TRBD1 (6 bases). V was trimmed by 2 bases and J by 0 bases, leaving 11 bases between them. Germline CDR1 and CDR2: MDHEN and SYDVKM. The CDR3 runs 15 residues. The CDR3 loop reads CASSLGRGSSYEQYF. The CDR3 DNA is TGTGCCAGCAGTTTAGGCAGGGGAAGCTCCTACGAGCAGTACTTC.

The V call is TRBV7-9, the J call TRBJ1-5, with D possibly being TRBD1 (5 bases). CDR3 length: 17 residues. From germline, CDR1 is SEHNR and CDR2 FQNEAQ (reference sequence). Trimming took off 0 bases at V and 6 bases at J, with 18 bases between the two ends. The CDR3 region is CASSLAHDSLLGQPQHF. The DNA of the CDR3 is TGTGCCAGCAGCTTAGCGCATGACAGCCTCCTGGGTCAGCCCCAGCATTTT.

This clone occurred a few times. The chain links TRBV11-3 to TRBJ2-7; the D gene is possibly TRBD2 (6 bases). CDR1 is SGHNT, CDR2 YENEEA, per germline. This CDR3 is 13 amino acids long. Trimming stripped 5 bases from V and 6 bases from J, with 14 bases between. In nucleotides, the CDR3 is TGTGCCAGCAGCCGAGGCGGGGCGCGCGAGCAGTACTTC. Translating it yields CASSRGGAREQYF.

The V call is TRBV27, the J call TRBJ1-1; possibly TRBD1 for D (6 bases). Germline CDR1 reads MNHEY; CDR2 reads SMNVEV (reference sequence). The CDR3 consists of 16 residues. V lost 3 bases to trimming and J lost 6 bases, with 20 bases between them. CDR3 in DNA: TGTGCCAGCAGTTTCCACCCGGGGCAGGGGAGCTCTGAAGCTTTCTTT. The encoded protein is CASSFHPGQGSSEAFF.

This chain links TRBV24-1 with TRBJ2-1, with D maybe TRBD2 (6 bases). The CDR3 runs 16 residues. Looked up from germline, CDR1 is KGHDR and CDR2 is SFDVKD. The ends were cut back, 2 bases at V and 1 base at J, with 11 bases in the middle. Here the CDR3 DNA reads TGTGCCACCAGTGATTCCGTAGCGGAGTCCTACAATGAGCAGTTCTTC. Protein product: CATSDSVAESYNEQFF.

This sequence joins TRBV4-1 and TRBJ2-1; 7 positions match TRBD1. The germline CDR1 and CDR2 sequences are MGHRA and YSYEKL. This CDR3 has 16 amino acids. J was trimmed by 3 bases and V by 3 bases; bases with no gene match: 8. CDR3 bases: TGCGCCAGCAGCCAGGCGACAGGGACCCTCTACAATGAGCAGTTCTTC. This encodes CASSQATGTLYNEQFF.

CDR3 sequence (DNA): TGTGCCAGCAGGGACAGGGAACCGAACACTGAAGCTTTCTTT. This sequence encodes CASRDREPNTEAFF. J is TRBJ1-1 and V is TRBV7-2; TRBD1 aligns across 8 bases. The CDR3 loop spans 14 amino acids. V shed 6 bases, J shed 1 base, and the junction held 4 bases outside the gene matches. From germline, CDR1 is SGHTA and CDR2 FQGNSA.

This clone was found a few times. The chain has TRBV28 and TRBJ2-7; D possibly corresponds to TRBD2 (6 bases). Per germline, CDR1 MDHEN and CDR2 SYDVKM. The CDR3 loop spans 14 amino acids. Trimming pared 7 bases from V and 3 bases from J, leaving 16 bases between. CDR3 DNA sequence: TGTGCCAGCACCCTTGGGGGGATCGACTACGAGCAGTACTTC. Amino acids: CASTLGGIDYEQYF.

This clone showed up just once. The V call is TRBV27, the J call TRBJ1-1; 8 bases line up with TRBD1. The germline V gene has CDR1 MNHEY and CDR2 SMNVEV (reference sequence). The CDR3 consists of 14 residues. V lost 2 bases and J lost 5; bases outside the gene matches: 4. The CDR3 loop is CASSLTYRGTEAFF. CDR3 bases: TGTGCCAGCAGTTTAACCTACAGGGGGACTGAAGCTTTCTTT.

V is TRBV23-1 and J is TRBJ1-5; 7 bases are shared with TRBD1. TRBV23-1 carries the ORF label, with uncertain function. Trimming removed 8 bases from V and 7 bases from J; junction bases left unmatched: 8. The CDR3 covers 13 residues. The CDR3 nucleotides read TGCGCCAGCTTGACAGGGCCGAACCAGCCCCAGCATTTT. Its protein is CASLTGPNQPQHF.

CDR3 in DNA: TGTGCCAGCAGCCCTTTAGCGGGAGCGGTAGTCGGGGAGCTGTTTTTT. The encoded protein is CASSPLAGAVVGELFF. The chain employs TRBV4-2 and TRBJ2-2, with TRBD2 identical over 9 bases. The CDR3 is made up of 16 amino acids. Germline V CDR1 and CDR2: LGHNA, YNFKEQ. The ends lost 4 bases at V and 7 bases at J; junction bases unmatched: 10.

The J gene is TRBJ2-3, the V gene TRBV3-1 (or the pseudogene TRBV3-2); a possible D gene is TRBD2 (6 bases). Germline values: CDR1 LGHDT, CDR2 YNNKEL (reference sequence). V shed 2 bases and J shed 0 bases, with 15 bases lying between them. CDR3 length: 17 residues. CDR3 residues: CASSQWRAGSSTDTQYF. The CDR3, as DNA: TGTGCCAGCAGCCAATGGAGGGCGGGGTCTAGCACAGATACGCAGTATTTT.

The rearrangement links TRBV6-2 or TRBV6-3 to TRBJ1-5; no reliable D call. CDR1 and CDR2 from the germline V gene are MNHEY and SVGEGT. This CDR3 is 18 amino acids long. Trimming removed 0 bases at V and 1 base at J, with 16 bases between. As DNA, the CDR3 is TGTGCCAGCAGTTACTCGGGGAGGGAAGGTTACAGCAATCAGCCCCAGCATTTT. Translated, it gives CASSYSGREGYSNQPQHF.

The V and J genes are TRBV5-1 and TRBJ2-2; D might be TRBD1 (5 bases). Per the germline V gene, CDR1 is SGHRS and CDR2 is YFSETQ. The V gene lost 2 bases and the J gene lost 6 bases, with 20 bases spanning the gap. The CDR3 is 17 residues long. This chain's CDR3 is CASSLSVGLLGAGELFF. In DNA form, the CDR3 reads TGCGCCAGCAGCTTAAGCGTGGGCCTCCTAGGGGCCGGGGAGCTGTTTTTT.

The chain uses TRBV28 and TRBJ2-7; TRBD2 might be the D (7 bases). Germline CDR1 is MDHEN and CDR2 is SYDVKM. CDR3 length: 15 residues. V lost 3 bases to trimming and J lost 3 bases, with 15 bases between them. The chain's CDR3 is CASSFRGGRGYEQYF. The CDR3 nucleotides are TGTGCCAGCAGTTTTAGGGGGGGCAGGGGCTACGAGCAGTACTTC.

The chain couples TRBV7-9 to TRBJ1-2; 12 bases align to TRBD1. The CDR3 sequence is 14 residues long. Germline lookup yields CDR1 SEHNR and CDR2 FQNEAQ (reference sequence). After removal of 4 bases from V and 7 bases from J, the junction contained 4 bases not matched to a gene. CDR3 sequence (DNA): TGTGCCAGCAGCTGGGGACAGGGGGCCTCTGGCTACACCTTC. This sequence encodes CASSWGQGASGYTF.

The chain is built from TRBV5-1 and TRBJ2-5; 14 bases are shared with TRBD2. J lost 1 base, V lost 0 bases, and 5 bases had no gene match. Per the germline V gene, CDR1 is SGHRS and CDR2 is YFSETQ. The CDR3 covers 18 residues. CDR3 nucleotide sequence: TGCGCCAGCAGCTTGGGACTAGCGGGAGGGGGGACCCAAGAGACCCAGTACTTC. Translating gives CASSLGLAGGGTQETQYF.

CDR3 loop: CSASQAFRSYEQYF. CDR3 DNA sequence: TGCAGTGCTAGTCAGGCTTTTCGCTCCTACGAGCAGTACTTC. The chain combines TRBV20-1 with TRBJ2-7; D not resolved. The CDR3 covers 14 residues. The germline V and J ends were trimmed by 3 bases and 0 bases, with 12 bases remaining between them. Germline loops: CDR1 DFQATT, CDR2 SNEGSKA (reference sequence).

This chain joins TRBV19 and TRBJ1-4; TRBD1 agrees at 10 bases. Germline CDR1 and CDR2: LNHDA and SQIVND (reference sequence). CDR3 length: 15 residues. Trimming at V came to 4 bases and at J to 7 bases, leaving 6 bases not matched to a gene. Here the CDR3 DNA reads TGTGCCAGTAGTAGCCGACAGGGGGCTTTTGAAAAACTGTTTTTT. Encoded protein: CASSSRQGAFEKLFF.

For the CDR3, the DNA is TGTGCCAGCAACCAGGAAATGCGCGGGCTCTATGGCTACACCTTC. Its protein product is CASNQEMRGLYGYTF. The chain uses TRBV5-6 and TRBJ1-2; D is unclear. The V end lost 6 bases, the J end lost 4 bases, and 19 bases lay between the germline ends. CDR1 is SGHDT and CDR2 is YYEEEE in the germline V gene. The CDR3 runs 15 residues.

In DNA form, the CDR3 reads TGTGCCAGCAGCTTAGTGACAGGGTATGGCTACACCTTC. This gives the protein CASSLVTGYGYTF. This chain uses TRBV7-2 with TRBJ1-2; TRBD1 matches at 7 bases. CDR1 is SGHTA and CDR2 is FQGNSA in the germline V gene. V lost 1 base to trimming and J lost 5 bases; unmatched junction nucleotides: 1. This CDR3 spans 13 amino acids.

The V and J genes are TRBV5-1 and TRBJ2-1; D may be TRBD2 (5 bases). CDR1 is SGHRS and CDR2 is YFSETQ in the germline V gene. The CDR3 extends over 14 amino acids. The V end was cut by 0 bases, the J end by 5 bases, with 9 bases between. Here the CDR3 reads CASSLELANNEQFF. The CDR3 coding sequence is TGCGCCAGCAGCTTGGAGCTAGCCAACAATGAGCAGTTCTTC.

The V and J genes are TRBV5-1 and TRBJ2-3; 9 bases align to TRBD2. V dropped 6 bases and J dropped 0; count of bases not matched to a gene: 5. The CDR3 is 15 residues long. The germline gives CDR1 SGHRS, CDR2 YFSETQ. The CDR3: CASTLSGRSTDTQYF. CDR3 sequence (DNA): TGCGCCAGCACCCTTAGCGGGAGAAGCACAGATACGCAGTATTTT.

For this clone: In the same sample, other DNA sequences code for this CDR3. The chain employs TRBV18 and TRBJ2-1, with TRBD2 matching over 11 bases. The germline CDR1 and CDR2 sequences are KGHSH and LQKENI. The length of the CDR3 is 15 residues. Trimming cost V 3 bases and J 7 bases; bases outside gene matches: 5. The CDR3 is CASSPGLAGGNEQFF. CDR3 sequence (DNA): TGTGCCAGCTCACCGGGCCTAGCGGGAGGTAATGAGCAGTTCTTC.

The chain uses TRBV28 and TRBJ1-6; D may be TRBD1 (5 bases). The V end was cut by 8 bases, the J end by 4 bases, with 6 bases between. The germline V gene encodes CDR1 MDHEN and CDR2 SYDVKM. The CDR3 is 12 residues long. This chain's CDR3 is CASGGYNSPLHF. CDR3 DNA sequence: TGTGCCAGCGGGGGGTATAATTCACCCCTCCACTTT.

The chain uses TRBV5-4 and TRBJ2-1, with unresolved D. Trimming shortened V by 0 bases and J by 6 bases, and 13 bases separated the two germline ends. CDR1 and CDR2 from the germline V gene are SGHNT and YYREEE (reference sequence). The CDR3 loop spans 15 amino acids. This chain's CDR3 is CASSLAPRSGNEQFF. The CDR3 nucleotides read TGTGCCAGCAGCTTGGCCCCTCGGTCGGGCAATGAGCAGTTCTTC.

The CDR3 sequence: CASTEGLPEETQYF. The CDR3, as DNA: TGTGCCAGCACCGAGGGCCTCCCCGAAGAGACCCAGTACTTC. The rearrangement uses TRBV2 and TRBJ2-5; possible D gene TRBD2, 5 bases. The CDR3 is made up of 14 amino acids. Germline V gives CDR1 SNHLY, CDR2 FYNNEI. V was clipped by 7 bases and J by 3 bases, with 15 bases between them.